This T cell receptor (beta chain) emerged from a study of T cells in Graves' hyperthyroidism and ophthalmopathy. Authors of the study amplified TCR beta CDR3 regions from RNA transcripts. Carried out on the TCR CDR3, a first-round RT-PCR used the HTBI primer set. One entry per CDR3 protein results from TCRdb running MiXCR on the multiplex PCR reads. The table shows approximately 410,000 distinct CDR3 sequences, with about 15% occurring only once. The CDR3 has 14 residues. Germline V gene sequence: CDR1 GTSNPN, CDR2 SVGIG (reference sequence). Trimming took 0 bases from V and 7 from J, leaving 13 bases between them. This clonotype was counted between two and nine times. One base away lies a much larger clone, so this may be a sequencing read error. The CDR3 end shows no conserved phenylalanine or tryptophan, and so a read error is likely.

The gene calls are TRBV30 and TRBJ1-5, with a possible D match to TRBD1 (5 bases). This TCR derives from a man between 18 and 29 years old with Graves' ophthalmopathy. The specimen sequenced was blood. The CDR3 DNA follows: TGTGCCTGGAGTGTACTGCAGGGAGAGCAGCCCCAGCATTCT. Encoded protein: CAWSVLQGEQPQHS.